This T cell receptor beta chain derives from a study of T-cell memory formation after mild COVID-19. V gave up 2 bases and J gave up 7 bases, with 18 bases separating them. Per the germline V gene, CDR1 is MGHDK and CDR2 is SYGVNS. The CDR3 is 16 amino acids. A 5'RACE reaction primed in the constant segment made cDNA libraries of TCR alpha and TCR beta, and these carried sample barcodes and UMIs. TCRdb processed the 5' RACE reads anew with MiXCR; each CDR3 protein has one entry. The sample yields fewer than 650,000 distinct CDR3 sequences, 15% to 20% seen once. The chain recombines TRBV25-1 with TRBJ2-1, with D perhaps TRBD1 or TRBD2 (5 bases each). The sample taken for sequencing was PBMCs or a T cell subset sorted from them (not recorded which). This TCR derives from an adult woman who had mild COVID-19 (a few samples of this study predate the infection). Cell type and time point are not known. DNA of the CDR3: TGTGCCAGCAGTGAACGAGGCCATGGGGGATATAATGAGCAGTTCTTC. It yields the protein CASSERGHGGYNEQFF.